The 18 T cell receptor beta chains below come from one sample, sequenced in a study of blood T cell repertoires in COVID-19. Data came from immunoSEQ multiplex PCR; TCRdb stores just in-frame clones and leaves some out. The data contain hundreds of thousands of clones, around nine tenths of them seen just once; the ten biggest clones take up over 4%. Sequenced input: PBMCs or T cells enriched from blood (not recorded which). These receptors all stem from a man between 60 and 75 years old who had recovered from COVID-19.

The chain has TRBV24-1 and TRBJ2-3; the match to TRBD2 covers 10 bases. V gave up 3 bases and J gave up 0 bases; unmatched junction bases: 2. The CDR3 has 16 residues. CDR1 and CDR2 from the germline V gene are KGHDR and SFDVKD. In DNA form, the CDR3 reads TGTGCCACCAGTGATACGACTAGCGGGAGCACAGATACGCAGTATTTT. This encodes CATSDTTSGSTDTQYF.

This clone has a single count. J is TRBJ2-7 and V is TRBV19, with 7 bases aligning to TRBD2. The germline gives CDR1 LNHDA, CDR2 SQIVND (reference sequence). The length of the CDR3 is 14 residues. The ends lost 5 bases at V and 3 bases at J; junction bases unmatched: 7. CDR3 protein: CASSGGTTFYEQYF. The CDR3 DNA reads as TGTGCCAGTAGTGGAGGGACTACCTTCTACGAGCAGTACTTC.

CDR3 loop: CASSVDRGNEQFF. The DNA of the CDR3 is TGTGCCAGCAGCGTGGACAGGGGGAATGAGCAGTTCTTC. The rearrangement links TRBV7-2 to TRBJ2-1; 10 bases fit TRBD1. This CDR3 contains 13 residues. In germline, CDR1 is SGHTA, CDR2 FQGNSA. V lost 5 bases and J lost 7; bases outside the gene matches: 2.

This chain links TRBV12-3 or TRBV12-4 with TRBJ2-7; maybe TRBD1 (6 bases). This CDR3 spans 12 amino acids. Trimming left V 3 bases short and J 3 bases short, with 6 bases between. Here the CDR3 DNA reads TGTGCCAGCAGTTTGGACAGCTACGAGCAGTACTTC. It specifies CASSLDSYEQYF.

The rearrangement links TRBV16 to TRBJ1-1; a weak D match, TRBD1 (5 bases). Germline-derived CDR1 and CDR2 are KGHSY and FQNENV. V lost 1 base and J 4 bases, leaving 13 bases between the germline ends. The CDR3 runs to 15 residues. The CDR3 region is CASSQFREASTEAFF. In nucleotides, the CDR3 is TGTGCCAGCAGCCAATTCAGGGAAGCGTCCACTGAAGCTTTCTTT.

The chain links TRBV19 to TRBJ2-1; perhaps TRBD1 as D (6 bases). Germline CDR1 and CDR2: LNHDA and SQIVND (reference sequence). The CDR3 is made up of 14 amino acids. With 0 bases removed from V and 4 bases from J, the gap between germline ends came to 7 bases. CDR3 sequence reads: CASSIDRGYNEQFF. In nucleotides, the CDR3 is TGTGCCAGTAGTATAGACAGGGGTTACAATGAGCAGTTCTTC.

This chain joins TRBV7-6 and TRBJ2-3; D is ambiguous. The CDR3 runs to 13 residues. From germline, CDR1 is SGHVS and CDR2 FNYEAQ. Trimming shortened V by 3 bases and J by 4 bases, and 8 bases separated the two germline ends. The CDR3 here is CASSFHGPDTQYF. The CDR3 coding sequence is TGTGCCAGCAGCTTTCATGGGCCAGATACGCAGTATTTT. The variable domain in full, with the rest retrieved from reference TRBV7-6 and TRBJ2-3, is GAGVSQSPRYKVTKRGQDVALRCDPISGHVSLYWYRQALGQGPEFLTYFNYEAQQDKSGLPNDRFSAERPEGSISTLTIQRTEQRDSAMYRCASSFHGPDTQYFGPGTRLTVL.

This chain connects TRBV29-1 to TRBJ2-1; 10 bases align to TRBD1. Germline V gives CDR1 SQVTM, CDR2 ANQGSEA. The CDR3 totals 14 residues. Trimming at V came to 5 bases and at J to 2 bases, leaving 3 bases not matched to a gene. CDR3 residues: CSVLGTGAYNEQFF. The CDR3 DNA is TGCAGCGTTCTTGGGACAGGGGCCTACAATGAGCAGTTCTTC.

The rearrangement links TRBV18 to TRBJ2-1; 11 bases fit TRBD2. This CDR3 spans 15 amino acids. The V gene's germline CDR1 is KGHSH and CDR2 LQKENI. J lost 7 bases, V lost 2 bases, and 4 bases had no gene match. The DNA for the CDR3 is TGTGCCAGCTCACCAACGCTAGCGGGAGGAAATGAGCAGTTCTTC. Translation: CASSPTLAGGNEQFF. Complete variable domain (other parts from reference TRBV18 and TRBJ2-1): NAGVMQNPRHLVRRRGQEARLRCSPMKGHSHVYWYRQLPEEGLKFMVYLQKENIIDESGMPKERFSAEFPKEGPSILRIQQVVRGDSAAYFCASSPTLAGGNEQFFGPGTRLTVL.

The V and J genes are TRBV11-2 and TRBJ2-1; 8 bases map to TRBD2. Germline V gene lookup returns CDR1 SGHAT and CDR2 FQNNGV. Trimming at V came to 5 bases and at J to 8 bases, leaving 14 bases not matched to a gene. The CDR3 runs to 16 residues. The CDR3 is CASSPGPGGPLDEQFF. The CDR3 DNA reads TGTGCCAGCAGCCCAGGCCCGGGAGGGCCTTTGGATGAGCAGTTCTTC.

The chain employs TRBV6-5 and TRBJ2-2; 8 bases line up with TRBD1. After removal of 7 bases from V and 0 bases from J, the junction contained 4 bases not matched to a gene. The V gene's germline CDR1 is MNHEY and CDR2 SVGAGI. The CDR3 runs to 15 residues. CDR3 nucleotides: TGTGCCAGCAACGCGGACAGGGCGAACACCGGGGAGCTGTTTTTT. It yields the protein CASNADRANTGELFF.

The chain joins TRBV18 to TRBJ2-7; unclear D gene. V lost 2 bases and J 3 bases, leaving 5 bases between the germline ends. Germline V CDR1 and CDR2: KGHSH, LQKENI. This CDR3 region has 12 residues. CDR3 sequence reads: CASSPADYEQYF. The CDR3 DNA is TGTGCCAGCTCACCAGCGGACTACGAGCAGTACTTC.

The CDR3 sequence is CASSLAGDSYNEQFF. The CDR3 region has the DNA TGTGCCAGCAGCTTGGCGGGAGATTCCTACAATGAGCAGTTCTTC. The J gene is TRBJ2-1, the V gene TRBV5-4, with a possible D match to TRBD2 (6 bases). V lost 0 bases and J 1 base, leaving 8 bases between the germline ends. The CDR3 runs to 15 residues. The V gene's germline CDR1 is SGHNT and CDR2 YYREEE (reference sequence). Complete variable domain (other parts from reference TRBV5-4 and TRBJ2-1): ETGVTQSPTHLIKTRGQQVTLRCSSQSGHNTVSWYQQALGQGPQFIFQYYREEENGRGNFPPRFSGLQFPNYSSELNVNALELDDSALYLCASSLAGDSYNEQFFGPGTRLTVL.

V and J are TRBV30 and TRBJ2-2; 8 nucleotides match TRBD2. With 0 bases clipped from V and 7 bases from J, the junction kept 1 base outside the gene matches. The V gene's germline CDR1 is GTSNPN and CDR2 SVGIG (reference sequence). The CDR3 sequence is 13 residues long. CDR3 protein: CAWSVRGGGELFF. Here the CDR3 DNA reads TGTGCCTGGAGTGTACGGGGGGGCGGGGAGCTGTTTTTT. The entire variable domain, with the rest obtained from reference TRBV30 and TRBJ2-2, is as follows: SQTIHQWPATLVQPVGSPLSLECTVEGTSNPNLYWYRQAAGRGLQLLFYSVGIGQISSEVPQNLSASRPQDRQFILSSKKLLLSDSGFYLCAWSVRGGGELFFGEGSRLTVL.

The J gene is TRBJ2-5, the V gene TRBV29-1, with a tentative D call TRBD1 (5 bases). The length of the CDR3 is 13 residues. Trimming removed 4 bases at V and 5 bases at J, with 14 bases between. Germline V gene sequence: CDR1 SQVTM, CDR2 ANQGSEA. CDR3 nucleotide sequence: TGCAGCGTTGCTCCAGGGCAGCCCGAGACCCAGTACTTC. This codes for CSVAPGQPETQYF.

The V gene is TRBV10-2, the J gene TRBJ2-2; a possible D gene is TRBD2 (6 bases). Germline CDR1 reads WSHSY; CDR2 reads SAAADI. There are 14 residues in the CDR3. V lost 8 bases, J lost 1 base, and 11 bases lay in between. CDR3: CASLGGMNTGELFF. Written as DNA, the CDR3 is TGCGCCAGCTTAGGCGGGATGAACACCGGGGAGCTGTTTTTT.

The V call is TRBV18, the J call TRBJ1-4, with D unresolved. V dropped 4 bases and J dropped 0 bases, with 3 bases sitting between them. The CDR3 has 13 amino acids. Germline CDR1 KGHSH, CDR2 LQKENI. CDR3 region: CASSRATNEKLFF. The CDR3 DNA follows: TGTGCCAGCTCACGCGCAACTAATGAAAAACTGTTTTTT.

The J gene is TRBJ1-5, the V gene TRBV24-1, with D perhaps matching TRBD1 (6 bases). This CDR3 region has 14 residues. V was clipped by 9 bases and J by 2 bases, with 13 bases between them. From germline, CDR1 is KGHDR and CDR2 SFDVKD. The CDR3 region is CATGRGGGNQPQHF. CDR3 nucleotides: TGTGCCACCGGGAGAGGGGGGGGCAATCAGCCCCAGCATTTT.